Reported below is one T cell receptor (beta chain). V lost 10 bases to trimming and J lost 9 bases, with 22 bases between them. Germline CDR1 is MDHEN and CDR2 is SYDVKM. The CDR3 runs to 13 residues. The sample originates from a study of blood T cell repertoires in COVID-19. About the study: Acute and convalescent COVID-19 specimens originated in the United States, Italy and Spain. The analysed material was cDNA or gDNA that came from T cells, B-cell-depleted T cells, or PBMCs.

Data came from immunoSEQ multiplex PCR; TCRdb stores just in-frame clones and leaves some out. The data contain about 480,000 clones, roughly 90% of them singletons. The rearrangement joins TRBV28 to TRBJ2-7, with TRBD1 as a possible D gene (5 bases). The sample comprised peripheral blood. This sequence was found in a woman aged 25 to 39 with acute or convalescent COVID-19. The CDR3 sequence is CAISAGKPSGQYF. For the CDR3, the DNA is TGTGCCATCTCTGCAGGGAAGCCATCCGGGCAGTACTTC.